The clone carrying this T cell receptor beta chain was observed a few times. The antigen remains unidentified. This CDR3 has 14 amino acids. Germline lookup yields CDR1 KGHDR and CDR2 SFDVKD. V shed 6 bases and J 7 bases; nucleotides not matched to a gene: 5. The Oncomine TCR Beta short-read assay was applied to DNA of cultured CD4+ T cells. One entry per CDR3 protein results from TCRdb running MiXCR on the PCR reads. The sample shows around 20,000 distinct CDR3 sequences, approximately 46% of them seen only once. This record belongs to a study of vaccination and CD4 T cells after COVID-19. General study points: Counts of SARS-CoV-2-reactive clonotypes had a median that went from approximately 21 to 40, a nonsignificant change. Convalescent patients displayed spike mono-reactivity in 304 of 307 vaccine-specific clones.

Described treatment: approximately 9-day PBMC culture with coronavirus spike peptide pools or control peptides (ViraFEST assay). On days 3 and 7, half the medium was swapped for fresh IL-2-containing medium. The input for sequencing was CD4+ T cells from blood, cultured in vitro, taken before SARS-CoV-2 vaccination. The clonotype comes from a human donor who had recovered from COVID-19. J is TRBJ2-1 and V is TRBV24-1; 10 nucleotides match TRBD2. The CDR3 sequence: CATSSSGRGNEQFF. The CDR3 bases are TGTGCCACCAGTTCTAGCGGGAGAGGGAATGAGCAGTTCTTC.